Shown below are 9 T cell receptor beta chains from a single sample sequenced in a study of CD8 T cells in ankylosing spondylitis. TCRdb ran MiXCR on the 5' RACE reads and lists one entry per CDR3 protein. The sample lists more than 110,000 distinct CDR3 sequences; 7.5% to 9.5% were seen once. Sequenced sample: synovial fluid, either unsorted or a sorted T cell fraction (not recorded which). The receptors were sampled from a male donor with ankylosing spondylitis.

The J gene is TRBJ1-6, the V gene TRBV11-2; D unresolved. V dropped 3 bases and J dropped 6 bases, with 9 bases sitting between them. This CDR3 has 14 amino acids. Germline V CDR1 and CDR2: SGHAT, FQNNGV. The DNA for the CDR3 is TGTGCCAGCAGCTTTTCGGGTTTTAATTCACCCCTCCACTTT. Translation: CASSFSGFNSPLHF.

V usage is TRBV6-1 and J usage is TRBJ2-4; D is undetermined. CDR1 and CDR2 (germline): MNHNS, SASEGT. Trimming took off 8 bases at V and 8 bases at J, with 10 bases between the two ends. This CDR3 region has 11 residues. This chain's CDR3 is CASANMDIQYF. CDR3 DNA: TGTGCCAGCGCCAACATGGACATTCAGTACTTC.

The table lists this clonotype with many counts. V usage is TRBV7-2 and J usage is TRBJ2-5; a possible D gene is TRBD1 (5 bases). This CDR3 contains 13 residues. Germline values: CDR1 SGHTA, CDR2 FQGNSA. The V and J ends lost 2 bases and 6 bases respectively, with 10 bases between them. The CDR3 spells CASSLPKGKTQYF. CDR3 coding DNA: TGTGCCAGCAGCTTACCGAAGGGGAAGACCCAGTACTTC. Filled out from reference TRBV7-2 and TRBJ2-5, the complete variable domain reads GAGVSQSPSNKVTEKGKDVELRCDPISGHTALYWYRQSLGQGLEFLIYFQGNSAPDKSGLPSDRFSAERTGGSVSTLTIQRTQQEDSAVYLCASSLPKGKTQYFGPGTRLLVL.

CDR3 sequence reads: CSARSPGRGREKLFF. The CDR3 bases are TGCAGTGCCCGTTCGCCGGGACGTGGGCGTGAAAAACTGTTTTTT. This sequence joins TRBV20-1 and TRBJ1-4; tentative D call: TRBD1 (5 bases). Trimming cost V 6 bases and J 7 bases, with 21 bases left between them. Germline values: CDR1 DFQATT, CDR2 SNEGSKA (reference sequence). The CDR3 totals 15 residues.

This clonotype has a handful of counts. V and J are TRBV7-2 and TRBJ2-1, with 7 bases that match TRBD1. Germline CDR1 reads SGHTA; CDR2 reads FQGNSA. The CDR3 runs to 16 residues. The J segment lost 6 bases and the V segment lost 9 bases, leaving 17 bases of the junction unmatched. As DNA, the CDR3 is TGTGCCAGTCGGGCGACAGGGTCGGATGGGGTCAATGAGCAGTTCTTC. Its protein product is CASRATGSDGVNEQFF.

The sample holds many counts of this clonotype. The chain carries TRBV4-3 and TRBJ1-1, with TRBD1 identical over 7 bases. The germline CDR1 and CDR2 sequences are LGHNA and YSLEER. The CDR3 runs to 14 residues. The junction had 10 bases not matched to a gene; V was cut back by 3 bases and J by 9 bases. This CDR3 is CASSQMTGISQAFF. CDR3 sequence (DNA): TGCGCCAGCAGCCAGATGACAGGGATTTCCCAAGCTTTCTTT.

This clonotype was observed a few times. V and J are TRBV4-3 and TRBJ1-1, with 9 bases that match TRBD1. After removal of 4 bases from V and 3 bases from J, the junction contained 3 bases not matched to a gene. CDR1 LGHNA and CDR2 YSLEER come from the germline V gene. The CDR3 length is 14 residues. The chain's CDR3 is CASSLRTGDTEAFF. The DNA of the CDR3 is TGCGCCAGCAGCCTTAGGACAGGGGACACTGAAGCTTTCTTT.

The J gene is TRBJ2-5, the V gene TRBV19, with a possible D match to TRBD2 (5 bases). This CDR3 comprises 13 residues. V dropped 7 bases and J dropped 2 bases, with 11 bases sitting between them. In germline, CDR1 is LNHDA, CDR2 SQIVND (reference sequence). CDR3 nucleotides: TGTGCCAGTAAGGAGGACGGGCAAGAGACCCAGTACTTC. As protein: CASKEDGQETQYF.

The table lists this clonotype with a few counts. V is TRBV7-2 and J is TRBJ2-3, with D tentatively TRBD2 (5 bases). The CDR3 is made up of 13 amino acids. V lost 5 bases, J lost 5 bases, and 11 bases lay in between. The germline CDR1 and CDR2 sequences are SGHTA and FQGNSA. As DNA, the CDR3 is TGTGCCAGCAGCCCGTACCGGGGAGATACGCAGTATTTT. Encoded protein: CASSPYRGDTQYF.